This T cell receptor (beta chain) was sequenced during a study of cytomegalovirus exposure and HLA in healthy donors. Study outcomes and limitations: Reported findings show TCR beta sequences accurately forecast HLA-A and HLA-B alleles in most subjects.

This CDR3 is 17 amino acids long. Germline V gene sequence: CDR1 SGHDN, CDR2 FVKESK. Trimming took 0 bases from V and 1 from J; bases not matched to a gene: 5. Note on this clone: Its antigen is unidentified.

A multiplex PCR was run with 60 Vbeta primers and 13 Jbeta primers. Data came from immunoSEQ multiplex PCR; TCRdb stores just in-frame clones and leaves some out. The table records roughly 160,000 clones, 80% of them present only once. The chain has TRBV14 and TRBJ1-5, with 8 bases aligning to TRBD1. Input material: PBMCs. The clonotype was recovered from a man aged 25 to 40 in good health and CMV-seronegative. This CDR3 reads CASSQEHRTGSNQPQHF. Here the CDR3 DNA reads TGTGCCAGCAGCCAAGAGCACAGGACAGGGAGCAATCAGCCCCAGCATTTT.